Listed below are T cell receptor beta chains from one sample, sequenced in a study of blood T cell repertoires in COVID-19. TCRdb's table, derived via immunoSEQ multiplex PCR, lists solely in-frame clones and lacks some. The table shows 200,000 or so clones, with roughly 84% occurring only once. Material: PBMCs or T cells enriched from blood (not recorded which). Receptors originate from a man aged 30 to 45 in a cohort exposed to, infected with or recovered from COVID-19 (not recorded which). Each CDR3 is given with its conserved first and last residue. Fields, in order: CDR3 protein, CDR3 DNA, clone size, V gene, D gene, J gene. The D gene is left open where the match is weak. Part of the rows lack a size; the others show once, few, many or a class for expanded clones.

CDR3aa: CASSRIAGGPIYEQYF
CDR3nt: TGTGCCAGCAGCCGGATAGCGGGAGGGCCGATCTACGAGCAGTACTTC
abundance: NA
v_gene: TRBV3-1/TRBV3-2
d_gene: TRBD2
j_gene: TRBJ2-7

CDR3aa: CASSYTTGATEAFF
CDR3nt: TGTGCCAGCAGCTATACCACAGGGGCCACTGAAGCTTTCTTT
abundance: NA
v_gene: TRBV9
d_gene: TRBD1
j_gene: TRBJ1-1

CDR3aa: CSVALTGGNEKLFF
CDR3nt: TGCAGCGTCGCCCTTACAGGGGGGAATGAAAAACTGTTTTTT
abundance: few
v_gene: TRBV29-1
d_gene: TRBD1
j_gene: TRBJ1-4

CDR3aa: CASSVAGKANYGYTF
CDR3nt: TGTGCCAGCAGCGTAGCAGGGAAGGCTAACTATGGCTACACCTTC
abundance: NA
v_gene: TRBV9
d_gene: NA
j_gene: TRBJ1-2

CDR3aa: CASTASRTGTSGELFF
CDR3nt: TGTGCCAGCACCGCCTCCAGGACAGGGACATCTGGGGAGCTGTTTTTT
abundance: NA
v_gene: TRBV4-2
d_gene: TRBD1
j_gene: TRBJ2-2

CDR3aa: CAISEPRDRTGNTIYF
CDR3nt: TGTGCCATCAGTGAGCCCCGGGACAGGACTGGAAACACCATATATTTT
abundance: NA
v_gene: TRBV10-3
d_gene: TRBD1
j_gene: TRBJ1-3

CDR3aa: CASSFISSGSVDEQFF
CDR3nt: TGTGCCAGCAGTTTTATCTCCAGCGGGAGTGTTGATGAGCAGTTCTTC
abundance: NA
v_gene: TRBV28
d_gene: TRBD2
j_gene: TRBJ2-1

CDR3aa: CASSQIQGSSYEQYF
CDR3nt: TGTGCCAGCAGCCAAATACAGGGGTCCTCTTACGAGCAGTACTTC
abundance: NA
v_gene: TRBV3-1/TRBV3-2
d_gene: TRBD1
j_gene: TRBJ2-7

CDR3aa: CASSQAPDRNNQPQHF
CDR3nt: TGCGCCAGCAGTCAAGCTCCGGACAGGAACAATCAGCCCCAGCATTTT
abundance: NA
v_gene: TRBV23-1
d_gene: TRBD1
j_gene: TRBJ1-5

CDR3aa: CASSLLVYEQYF
CDR3nt: TGTGCCAGCAGCTTACTAGTCTACGAGCAGTACTTC
abundance: NA
v_gene: TRBV5-6
d_gene: NA
j_gene: TRBJ2-7

CDR3aa: CASSQDGAGYGYTF
CDR3nt: TGTGCCAGCAGCCAAGATGGCGCGGGGTATGGCTACACCTTC
abundance: NA
v_gene: TRBV3-1/TRBV3-2
d_gene: NA
j_gene: TRBJ1-2

CDR3aa: CASSWVGTGSGNTIYF
CDR3nt: TGTGCCAGCAGCTGGGTTGGGACAGGGTCAGGAAACACCATATATTTT
abundance: NA
v_gene: TRBV5-6
d_gene: TRBD1
j_gene: TRBJ1-3

CDR3aa: CSVARWTSSNEQFF
CDR3nt: TGCAGCGTTGCCCGTTGGACTAGCAGTAATGAGCAGTTCTTC
abundance: NA
v_gene: TRBV29-1
d_gene: TRBD2
j_gene: TRBJ2-1

CDR3aa: CAVGRGGNQPQHF
CDR3nt: TGTGCCGTAGGGAGGGGGGGCAATCAGCCCCAGCATTTT
abundance: NA
v_gene: TRBV15
d_gene: NA
j_gene: TRBJ1-5

CDR3aa: CASSMGGQGRYGYTF
CDR3nt: TGTGCCAGCAGCATGGGAGGACAGGGCCGCTATGGCTACACCTTC
abundance: few
v_gene: TRBV9
d_gene: TRBD1
j_gene: TRBJ1-2

CDR3aa: CASGGQGSLIIDQPQHF
CDR3nt: TGTGCCAGCGGGGGACAGGGGTCTTTAATTATTGATCAGCCCCAGCATTTT
abundance: NA
v_gene: TRBV2
d_gene: TRBD1
j_gene: TRBJ1-5

CDR3aa: CASSLPGQGSSYTF
CDR3nt: TGTGCCAGCAGTCTACCGGGACAGGGGAGCAGCTACACCTTC
abundance: NA
v_gene: TRBV7-2
d_gene: TRBD1
j_gene: TRBJ1-2

CDR3aa: CASSPRSGNQPQHF
CDR3nt: TGTGCCAGCAGCCCCCGGTCGGGCAATCAGCCCCAGCATTTT
abundance: NA
v_gene: TRBV7-2
d_gene: NA
j_gene: TRBJ1-5

CDR3aa: CASSSGGRSGNTIYF
CDR3nt: TGTGCCAGCAGTTCCGGCGGTCGCTCTGGAAACACCATATATTTT
abundance: NA
v_gene: TRBV28
d_gene: NA
j_gene: TRBJ1-3

CDR3aa: CASRPLGDRSYEQYF
CDR3nt: TGTGCCAGCAGGCCCCTAGGGGACAGATCCTACGAGCAGTACTTC
abundance: NA
v_gene: TRBV21-1
d_gene: NA
j_gene: TRBJ2-7

CDR3aa: CASSTGTGRPGELFF
CDR3nt: TGCGCCAGCAGCACTGGGACAGGGAGGCCCGGGGAGCTGTTTTTT
abundance: NA
v_gene: TRBV5-1
d_gene: TRBD1
j_gene: TRBJ2-2

CDR3aa: CASSLAVSGGELFF
CDR3nt: TGTGCCAGCAGCTTAGCTGTTAGCGGCGGGGAGCTGTTTTTT
abundance: NA
v_gene: TRBV11-2
d_gene: NA
j_gene: TRBJ2-2

CDR3aa: CASSLQVAGNTIYF
CDR3nt: TGTGCCAGCAGTCTTCAGGTTGCCGGAAACACCATATATTTT
abundance: NA
v_gene: TRBV6-5
d_gene: NA
j_gene: TRBJ1-3

CDR3aa: CASTPGGQETQYF
CDR3nt: TGTGCCAGCACCCCCGGCGGCCAAGAGACCCAGTACTTC
abundance: NA
v_gene: TRBV27
d_gene: NA
j_gene: TRBJ2-5

CDR3aa: CASSPVSYNEQFF
CDR3nt: TGTGCCAGCAGCCCCGTTTCTTACAATGAGCAGTTCTTC
abundance: NA
v_gene: TRBV7-9
d_gene: NA
j_gene: TRBJ2-1

CDR3aa: CASSLETSTRGAYEQYF
CDR3nt: TGTGCCAGCAGTTTGGAAACTTCAACACGGGGTGCCTACGAGCAGTACTTC
abundance: NA
v_gene: TRBV28
d_gene: NA
j_gene: TRBJ2-7

CDR3aa: CASSIAGSYQPQHF
CDR3nt: TGTGCCAGTAGTATTGCAGGTTCATACCAGCCCCAGCATTTT
abundance: few
v_gene: TRBV19
d_gene: NA
j_gene: TRBJ1-5

CDR3aa: CASSLGQQTDTQYF
CDR3nt: TGTGCCAGTAGTCTCGGACAGCAAACAGATACGCAGTATTTT
abundance: NA
v_gene: TRBV19
d_gene: NA
j_gene: TRBJ2-3

CDR3aa: CASSSSGGINQPQHF
CDR3nt: TGTGCCAGCAGTTCATCCGGGGGAATTAATCAGCCCCAGCATTTT
abundance: NA
v_gene: TRBV7-8
d_gene: NA
j_gene: TRBJ1-5

CDR3aa: CASSQKSGLAGGSSYNEQFF
CDR3nt: TGTGCCAGCAGCCAAAAATCGGGACTAGCGGGTGGAAGCTCCTACAATGAGCAGTTCTTC
abundance: NA
v_gene: TRBV4-2
d_gene: TRBD2
j_gene: TRBJ2-1

CDR3aa: CASSSGQNAFF
CDR3nt: TGTGCCAGCAGCTCCGGACAGAACGCTTTCTTT
abundance: NA
v_gene: TRBV7-8
d_gene: NA
j_gene: TRBJ1-1

CDR3aa: CASSESWGDQPQHF
CDR3nt: TGCGCCAGCAGTGAGTCCTGGGGAGATCAGCCCCAGCATTTT
abundance: NA
v_gene: TRBV10-1
d_gene: NA
j_gene: TRBJ1-5

CDR3aa: CASSQSRDRPYGYTF
CDR3nt: TGCGCCAGCAGTCAATCGCGGGACAGGCCCTATGGCTACACCTTC
abundance: NA
v_gene: TRBV23-1
d_gene: TRBD1
j_gene: TRBJ1-2

CDR3aa: CATSDPKIRTESFTDTQYF
CDR3nt: TGTGCCACCAGTGACCCGAAAATACGGACAGAGAGCTTCACAGATACGCAGTATTTT
abundance: NA
v_gene: TRBV24-1
d_gene: NA
j_gene: TRBJ2-3

CDR3aa: CASSQEAVLVPLNSPLHF
CDR3nt: TGTGCCAGCAGCCAAGAGGCCGTATTGGTTCCGCTCAATTCACCCCTCCACTTT
abundance: NA
v_gene: TRBV4-2
d_gene: NA
j_gene: TRBJ1-6

CDR3aa: CASSSNSRVWKFF
CDR3nt: TGTGCCAGCAGTTCGAATTCCAGGGTGTGGAAGTTCTTC
abundance: NA
v_gene: TRBV12-3/TRBV12-4
d_gene: NA
j_gene: TRBJ2-1

CDR3aa: CASPKAVGNEQFF
CDR3nt: TGTGCCAGCCCCAAAGCGGTTGGGAATGAGCAGTTCTTC
abundance: NA
v_gene: TRBV18
d_gene: NA
j_gene: TRBJ2-1

CDR3aa: CASSLGGSGFPTQYF
CDR3nt: TGTGCCAGCAGCTTGGGCGGGAGTGGGTTTCCTACGCAGTATTTT
abundance: NA
v_gene: TRBV5-4
d_gene: TRBD2
j_gene: TRBJ2-3

CDR3aa: CASTGGLTEAFF
CDR3nt: TGCGCCAGCACGGGGGGGCTCACTGAAGCTTTCTTT
abundance: NA
v_gene: TRBV10-2
d_gene: NA
j_gene: TRBJ1-1

CDR3aa: CASSAEGYEQYF
CDR3nt: TGTGCCAGCAGCGCGGAGGGCTACGAGCAGTACTTC
abundance: NA
v_gene: TRBV9
d_gene: NA
j_gene: TRBJ2-7

CDR3aa: CASIYRENTGELFF
CDR3nt: TGTGCCAGCATCTACAGGGAAAACACCGGGGAGCTGTTTTTT
abundance: NA
v_gene: TRBV2
d_gene: NA
j_gene: TRBJ2-2

CDR3aa: CASSSLASSSYNEQFF
CDR3nt: TGCGCCAGCAGCTCATTAGCGTCAAGCTCCTACAATGAGCAGTTCTTC
abundance: NA
v_gene: TRBV5-1
d_gene: NA
j_gene: TRBJ2-1

CDR3aa: CASSRDLAPPNTGELFF
CDR3nt: TGTGCCAGCAGCCGGGATCTAGCTCCCCCCAACACCGGGGAGCTGTTTTTT
abundance: NA
v_gene: TRBV3-1/TRBV3-2
d_gene: NA
j_gene: TRBJ2-2

CDR3aa: CASSYLEGSQYF
CDR3nt: TGTGCCTCCAGTTACTTGGAGGGTAGTCAGTACTTC
abundance: NA
v_gene: TRBV6-5
d_gene: NA
j_gene: TRBJ2-5

CDR3aa: CASGGTASSRYF
CDR3nt: TGTGCCAGCGGCGGGACAGCCTCCAGTCGGTACTTC
abundance: NA
v_gene: TRBV28
d_gene: NA
j_gene: TRBJ2-7

CDR3aa: CASSPLQGGGNTIYF
CDR3nt: TGTGCCAGCTCACCCCTACAGGGCGGTGGAAACACCATATATTTT
abundance: NA
v_gene: TRBV18
d_gene: NA
j_gene: TRBJ1-3

CDR3aa: CASSLGTSGTTDTQYF
CDR3nt: TGTGCCAGCAGCTTGGGGACTAGCGGGACCACAGATACGCAGTATTTT
abundance: once
v_gene: TRBV7-9
d_gene: TRBD2
j_gene: TRBJ2-3

CDR3aa: CSASTGLSRGNTIYF
CDR3nt: TGCAGTGCTAGTACAGGGCTCTCTCGAGGAAACACCATATATTTT
abundance: NA
v_gene: TRBV20-1
d_gene: NA
j_gene: TRBJ1-3

CDR3aa: CASTPGNSGNTIYF
CDR3nt: TGCGCCAGCACTCCCGGGAACTCTGGAAACACCATATATTTT
abundance: NA
v_gene: TRBV5-1
d_gene: NA
j_gene: TRBJ1-3

CDR3aa: CASSQGDRGLGEQYF
CDR3nt: TGTGCCAGCAGCCAAGGGGACAGGGGGCTGGGGGAGCAGTACTTC
abundance: NA
v_gene: TRBV4-2
d_gene: TRBD1
j_gene: TRBJ2-7

CDR3aa: CASSPRTSGSNEQFF
CDR3nt: TGTGCCAGCAGCCCAAGGACTAGCGGATCCAATGAGCAGTTCTTC
abundance: NA
v_gene: TRBV11-3
d_gene: TRBD2
j_gene: TRBJ2-1

CDR3aa: CASSPGGASQPQHF
CDR3nt: TGTGCCAGCTCACCAGGAGGGGCTAGTCAGCCCCAGCATTTT
abundance: NA
v_gene: TRBV18
d_gene: NA
j_gene: TRBJ1-5

CDR3aa: CASSSGTSFLTGELFF
CDR3nt: TGTGCCAGCAGCTCAGGGACTAGCTTTCTGACCGGGGAGCTGTTTTTT
abundance: NA
v_gene: TRBV7-2
d_gene: TRBD2
j_gene: TRBJ2-2

CDR3aa: CASSISSGGTDTQYF
CDR3nt: TGTGCCAGTAGTATATCTAGCGGAGGCACAGATACGCAGTATTTT
abundance: few
v_gene: TRBV19
d_gene: TRBD2
j_gene: TRBJ2-3

CDR3aa: CASNSRKGENTEAFF
CDR3nt: TGCGCCAGCAATTCCAGAAAAGGAGAGAACACTGAAGCTTTCTTT
abundance: NA
v_gene: TRBV5-1
d_gene: NA
j_gene: TRBJ1-1

CDR3aa: CASSESGIPWGEQYF
CDR3nt: TGTGCCAGCAGTGAAAGCGGGATTCCTTGGGGGGAGCAGTACTTC
abundance: NA
v_gene: TRBV9
d_gene: TRBD2
j_gene: TRBJ2-7

CDR3aa: CASSLGLQGTNTEAFF
CDR3nt: TGTGCCAGCAGCTTAGGGTTACAGGGGACGAACACTGAAGCTTTCTTT
abundance: NA
v_gene: TRBV7-6
d_gene: TRBD1
j_gene: TRBJ1-1

CDR3aa: CASSLVGAPNEKLFF
CDR3nt: TGTGCCAGCAGCTTGGTTGGGGCCCCTAATGAAAAACTGTTTTTT
abundance: once
v_gene: TRBV5-6
d_gene: NA
j_gene: TRBJ1-4

CDR3aa: CASSIDLPAGPTDTQYF
CDR3nt: TGTGCCAGTAGTATAGACCTCCCAGCGGGACCCACAGATACGCAGTATTTT
abundance: NA
v_gene: TRBV19
d_gene: TRBD2
j_gene: TRBJ2-3